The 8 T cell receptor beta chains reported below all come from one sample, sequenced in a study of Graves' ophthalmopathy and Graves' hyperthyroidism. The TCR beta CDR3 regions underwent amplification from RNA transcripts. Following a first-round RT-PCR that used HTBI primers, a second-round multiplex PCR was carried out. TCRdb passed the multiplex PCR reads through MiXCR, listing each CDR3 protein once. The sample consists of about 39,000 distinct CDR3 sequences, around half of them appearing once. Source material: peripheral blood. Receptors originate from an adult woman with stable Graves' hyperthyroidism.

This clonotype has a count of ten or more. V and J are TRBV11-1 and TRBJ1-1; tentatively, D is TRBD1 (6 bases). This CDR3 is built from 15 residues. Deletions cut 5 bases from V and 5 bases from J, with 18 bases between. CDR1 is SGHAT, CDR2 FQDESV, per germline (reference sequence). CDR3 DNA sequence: TGTGCCAGCAGCCCCGAGGGGGGCGCCCGAACTGAAGCTTTCTTT. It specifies CASSPEGGARTEAFF.

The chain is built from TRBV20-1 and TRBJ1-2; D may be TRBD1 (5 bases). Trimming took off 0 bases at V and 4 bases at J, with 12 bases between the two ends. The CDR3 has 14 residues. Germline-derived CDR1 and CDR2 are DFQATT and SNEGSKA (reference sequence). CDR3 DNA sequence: TGCAGTGCTAGAGATCGACAGTTAGCCTATGGCTACACCTTC. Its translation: CSARDRQLAYGYTF.

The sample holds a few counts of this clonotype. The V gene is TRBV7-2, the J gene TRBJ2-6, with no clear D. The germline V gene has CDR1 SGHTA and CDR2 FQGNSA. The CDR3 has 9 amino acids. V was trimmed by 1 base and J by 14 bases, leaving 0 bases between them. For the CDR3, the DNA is TGTGCCAGCAGCTTAGTCCTGACTTTC. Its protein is CASSLVLTF. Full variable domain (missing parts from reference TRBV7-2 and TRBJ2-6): GAGVSQSPSNKVTEKGKDVELRCDPISGHTALYWYRQSLGQGLEFLIYFQGNSAPDKSGLPSDRFSAERTGGSVSTLTIQRTQQEDSAVYLCASSLVLTFGAGSRLTVL.

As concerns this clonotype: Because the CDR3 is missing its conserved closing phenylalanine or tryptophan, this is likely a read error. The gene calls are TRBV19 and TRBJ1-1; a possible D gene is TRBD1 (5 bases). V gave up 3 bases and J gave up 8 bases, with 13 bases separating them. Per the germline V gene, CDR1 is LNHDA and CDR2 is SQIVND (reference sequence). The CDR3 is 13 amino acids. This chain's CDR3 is CASSISGTTEAFL. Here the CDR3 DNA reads TGTGCCAGTAGTATCTCAGGGACCACAGAAGCTTTCCTT.

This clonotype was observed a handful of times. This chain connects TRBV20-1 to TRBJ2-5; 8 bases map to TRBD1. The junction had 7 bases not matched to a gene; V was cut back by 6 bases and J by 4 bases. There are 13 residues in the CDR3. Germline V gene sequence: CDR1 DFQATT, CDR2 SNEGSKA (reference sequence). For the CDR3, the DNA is TGCAGTGCCTATGGACAGGGCCGAGAGACCCAGTACTTC. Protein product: CSAYGQGRETQYF.

CDR3 sequence (DNA): TGCAGCGCCGGACAGGGGCAAGCTTTCTTT. It encodes CSAGQGQAFF. The chain has TRBV29-1 and TRBJ1-1; 9 bases line up with TRBD1. From germline, CDR1 is SQVTM and CDR2 ANQGSEA. V dropped 7 bases and J dropped 9; count of bases not matched to a gene: 3. CDR3 length equals 10 residues.

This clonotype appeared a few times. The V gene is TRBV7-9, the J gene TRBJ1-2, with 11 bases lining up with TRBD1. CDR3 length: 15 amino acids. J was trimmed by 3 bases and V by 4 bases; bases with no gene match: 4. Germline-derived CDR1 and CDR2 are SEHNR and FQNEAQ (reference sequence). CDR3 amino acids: CASSSGQGGDYGYTF. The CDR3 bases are TGTGCCAGCAGCTCGGGACAGGGGGGCGACTATGGCTACACCTTC.

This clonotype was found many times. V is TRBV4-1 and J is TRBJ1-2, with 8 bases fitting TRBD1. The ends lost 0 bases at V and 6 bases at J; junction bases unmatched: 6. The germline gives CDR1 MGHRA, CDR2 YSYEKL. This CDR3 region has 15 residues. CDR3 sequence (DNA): TGCGCCAGCAGCCAAGATTCCCAGGGGGCAAATGGCTACACCTTC. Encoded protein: CASSQDSQGANGYTF.